This T cell receptor (beta chain) was profiled in a study of blood T cell repertoires in COVID-19. Turning to the study itself: Samples of COVID-19 (acute and convalescent) were obtained from the United States, Italy and Spain. In each case, the material was cDNA or gDNA derived from T cells, B-cell-depleted T cells, or PBMCs.

In the source study's methods: Estimation of nucleated cell counts relied on the amplification of reference gene primers. The assay was immunoSEQ multiplex PCR, and TCRdb's table has in-frame clones only and misses some. The V and J calls and clone size were taken over from that table, and D and trimming were inferred from the DNA. The profile shows under 130,000 clones, approximately 84% of them singletons. V gave up 3 bases and J gave up 6 bases; unmatched junction bases: 22. The germline V gene encodes CDR1 ENHRY and CDR2 SYGVKD. The CDR3 is 20 residues long. The origin of this receptor is a human donor in a cohort sampled during active COVID-19. The chain links TRBV10-3 to TRBJ2-1, with 8 bases aligning to TRBD1. Sample: peripheral blood. CDR3 in amino acids: CAISEIGIGRQGLKGNEQFF. CDR3 coding DNA: TGTGCCATCAGTGAAATTGGGATTGGCCGACAGGGGCTAAAAGGCAATGAGCAGTTCTTC.